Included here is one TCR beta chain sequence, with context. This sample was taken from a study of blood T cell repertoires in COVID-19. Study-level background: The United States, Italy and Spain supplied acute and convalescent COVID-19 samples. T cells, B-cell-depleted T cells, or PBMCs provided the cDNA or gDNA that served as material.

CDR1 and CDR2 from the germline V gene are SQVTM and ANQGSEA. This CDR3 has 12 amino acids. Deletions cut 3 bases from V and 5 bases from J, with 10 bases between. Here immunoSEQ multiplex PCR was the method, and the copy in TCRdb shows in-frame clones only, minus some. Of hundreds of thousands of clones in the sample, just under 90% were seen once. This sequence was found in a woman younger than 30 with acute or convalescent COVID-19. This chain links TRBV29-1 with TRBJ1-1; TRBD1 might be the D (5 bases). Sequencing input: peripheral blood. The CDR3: CSVDRVGTEAFF. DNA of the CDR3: TGCAGCGTTGACAGGGTGGGAACTGAAGCTTTCTTT.